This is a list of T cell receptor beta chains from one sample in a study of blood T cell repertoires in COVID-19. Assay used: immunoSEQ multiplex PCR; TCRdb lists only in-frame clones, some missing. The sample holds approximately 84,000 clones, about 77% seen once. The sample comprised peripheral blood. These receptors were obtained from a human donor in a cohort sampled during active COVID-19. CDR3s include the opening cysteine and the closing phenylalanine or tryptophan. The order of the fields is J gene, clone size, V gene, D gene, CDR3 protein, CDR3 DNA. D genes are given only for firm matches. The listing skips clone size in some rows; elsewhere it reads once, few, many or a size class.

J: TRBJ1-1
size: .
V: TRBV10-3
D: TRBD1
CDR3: CAISNRGMNTEAFF
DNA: TGTGCCATCAGTAACAGGGGAATGAACACTGAAGCTTTCTTT

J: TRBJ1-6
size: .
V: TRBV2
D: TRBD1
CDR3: CASSETSGGNSPLHF
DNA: TGTGCCAGCAGTGAGACCTCAGGGGGAAATTCACCCCTCCACTTT

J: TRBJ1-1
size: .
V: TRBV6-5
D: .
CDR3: CASTQGSEAFF
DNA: TGTGCCAGCACTCAGGGAAGTGAAGCTTTCTTT

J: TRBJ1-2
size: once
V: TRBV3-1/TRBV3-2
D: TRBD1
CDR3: CASRGTGRPGYTF
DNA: TGTGCCAGCAGAGGGACAGGGAGGCCTGGCTACACCTTC

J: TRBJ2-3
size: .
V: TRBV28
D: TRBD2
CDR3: CASSSTSGGAKLFTDTQYF
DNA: TGTGCCAGCAGTTCGACTAGCGGGGGGGCGAAACTTTTCACAGATACGCAGTATTTT

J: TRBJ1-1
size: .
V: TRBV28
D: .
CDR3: CASSPSLPTEAFF
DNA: TGTGCCAGCAGTCCTAGCCTTCCTACTGAAGCTTTCTTT

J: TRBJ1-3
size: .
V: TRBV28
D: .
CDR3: CASTPPSGNTIYF
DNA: TGTGCCAGCACCCCCCCGAGTGGAAACACCATATATTTT

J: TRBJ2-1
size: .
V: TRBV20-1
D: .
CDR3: CSASRQGPYNEQFF
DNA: TGCAGTGCTAGTAGGCAGGGCCCCTACAATGAGCAGTTCTTC

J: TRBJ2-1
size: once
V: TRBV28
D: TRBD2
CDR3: CASSSRLAGSYNEQFF
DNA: TGTGCCAGCAGTTCCAGACTAGCGGGTTCCTACAATGAGCAGTTCTTC

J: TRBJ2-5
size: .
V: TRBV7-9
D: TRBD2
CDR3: CASSPNRGLAGGPRETQYF
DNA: TGTGCCAGCAGCCCCAACCGTGGACTAGCGGGGGGGCCTCGCGAGACCCAGTACTTC

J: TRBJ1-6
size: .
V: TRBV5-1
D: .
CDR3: CASSLGASSYNSPLHF
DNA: TGCGCCAGCAGCTTGGGGGCGAGCTCCTATAATTCACCCCTCCACTTT